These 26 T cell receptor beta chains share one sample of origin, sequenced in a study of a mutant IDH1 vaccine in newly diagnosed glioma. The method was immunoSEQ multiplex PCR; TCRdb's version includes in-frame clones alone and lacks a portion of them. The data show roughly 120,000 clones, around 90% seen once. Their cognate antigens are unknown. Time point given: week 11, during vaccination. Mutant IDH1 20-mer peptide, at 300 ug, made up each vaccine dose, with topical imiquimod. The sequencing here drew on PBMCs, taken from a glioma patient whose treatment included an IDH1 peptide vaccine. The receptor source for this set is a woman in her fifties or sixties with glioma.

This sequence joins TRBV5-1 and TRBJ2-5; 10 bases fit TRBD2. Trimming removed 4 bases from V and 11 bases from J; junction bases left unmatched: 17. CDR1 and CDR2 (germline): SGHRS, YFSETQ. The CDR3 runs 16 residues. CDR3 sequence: CASSARPSGSQQEQYF. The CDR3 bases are TGCGCCAGCAGCGCGCGGCCTAGCGGGAGCCAACAAGAGCAGTACTTC.

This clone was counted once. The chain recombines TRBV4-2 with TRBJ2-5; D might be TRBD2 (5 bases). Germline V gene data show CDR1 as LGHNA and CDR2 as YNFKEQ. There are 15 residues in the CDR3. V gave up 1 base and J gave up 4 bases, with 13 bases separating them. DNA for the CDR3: TGTGCCAGCAGCCAAGTGGCGGGTACGATAGAGACCCAGTACTTC. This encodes CASSQVAGTIETQYF.

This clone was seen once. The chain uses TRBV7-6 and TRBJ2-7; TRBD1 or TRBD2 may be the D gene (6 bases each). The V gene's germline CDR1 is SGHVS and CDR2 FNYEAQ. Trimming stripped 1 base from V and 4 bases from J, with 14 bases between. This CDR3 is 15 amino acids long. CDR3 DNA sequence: TGTGCCAGCAGCTTAGACCCCTCGGGGGCGTACGAGCAGTACTTC. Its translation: CASSLDPSGAYEQYF.

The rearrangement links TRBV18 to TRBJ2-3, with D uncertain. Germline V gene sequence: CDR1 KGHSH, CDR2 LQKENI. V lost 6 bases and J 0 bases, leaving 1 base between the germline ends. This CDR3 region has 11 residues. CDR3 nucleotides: TGTGCCAGCTCTAGCACAGATACGCAGTATTTT. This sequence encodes CASSSTDTQYF.

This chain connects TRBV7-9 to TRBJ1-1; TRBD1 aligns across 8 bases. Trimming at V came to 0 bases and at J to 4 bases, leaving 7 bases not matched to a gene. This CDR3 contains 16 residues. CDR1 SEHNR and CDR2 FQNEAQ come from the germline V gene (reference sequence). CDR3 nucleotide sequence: TGTGCCAGCAGCTTAGCGGGGACAGGCCGGAGCACTGAAGCTTTCTTT. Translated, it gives CASSLAGTGRSTEAFF.

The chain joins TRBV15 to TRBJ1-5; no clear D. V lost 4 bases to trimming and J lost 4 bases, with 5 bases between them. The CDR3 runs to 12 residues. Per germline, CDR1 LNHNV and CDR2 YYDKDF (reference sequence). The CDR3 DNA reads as TGTGCCACCAGCAAAGGGAATCAGCCCCAGCATTTT. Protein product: CATSKGNQPQHF.

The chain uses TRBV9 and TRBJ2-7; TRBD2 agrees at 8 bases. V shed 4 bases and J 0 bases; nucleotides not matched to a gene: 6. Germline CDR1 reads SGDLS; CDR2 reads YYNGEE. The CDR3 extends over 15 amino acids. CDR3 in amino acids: CASSLSGGSSYEQYF. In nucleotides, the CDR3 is TGTGCCAGCAGCTTAAGCGGGGGAAGCTCCTACGAGCAGTACTTC. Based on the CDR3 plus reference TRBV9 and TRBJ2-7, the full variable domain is DSGVTQTPKHLITATGQRVTLRCSPRSGDLSVYWYQQSLDQGLQFLIQYYNGEERAKGNILERFSAQQFPDLHSELNLSSLELGDSALYFCASSLSGGSSYEQYFGPGTRLTVT.

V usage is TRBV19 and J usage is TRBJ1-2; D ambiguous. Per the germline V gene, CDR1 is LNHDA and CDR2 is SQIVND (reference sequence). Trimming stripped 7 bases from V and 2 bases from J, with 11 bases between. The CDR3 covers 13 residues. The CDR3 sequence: CASTRGDNYGYTF. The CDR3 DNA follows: TGTGCCAGTACTCGAGGAGACAACTATGGCTACACCTTC.

The CDR3 coding sequence is TGTGCCAGCAGCCAAGATTGGGGGACAGGGGGTCAGGAGCAGTACTTC. Residues: CASSQDWGTGGQEQYF. The chain joins TRBV4-2 to TRBJ2-7; 11 bases agree with TRBD1. The trim removed 0 bases at V and 7 bases at J, leaving 8 bases unmatched. CDR1 and CDR2 (germline): LGHNA, YNFKEQ. This CDR3 spans 16 amino acids.

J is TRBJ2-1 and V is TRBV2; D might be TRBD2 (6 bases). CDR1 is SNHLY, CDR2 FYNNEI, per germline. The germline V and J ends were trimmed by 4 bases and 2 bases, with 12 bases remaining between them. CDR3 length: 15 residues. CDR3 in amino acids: CASSAGTGAYNEQFF. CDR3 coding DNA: TGTGCCAGCAGTGCGGGAACGGGGGCCTACAATGAGCAGTTCTTC.

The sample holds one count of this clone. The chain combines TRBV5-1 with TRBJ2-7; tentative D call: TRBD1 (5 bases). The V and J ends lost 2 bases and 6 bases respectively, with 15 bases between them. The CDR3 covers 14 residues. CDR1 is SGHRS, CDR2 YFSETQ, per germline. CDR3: CASSFDSLPSEQYF. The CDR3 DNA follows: TGCGCCAGCAGCTTTGACAGTCTACCCTCCGAGCAGTACTTC.

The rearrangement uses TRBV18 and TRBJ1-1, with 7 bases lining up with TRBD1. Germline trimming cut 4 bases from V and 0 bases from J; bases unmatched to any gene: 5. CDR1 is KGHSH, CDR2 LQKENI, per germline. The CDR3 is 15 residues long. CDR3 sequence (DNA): TGTGCCAGCTCACAGCGGGACAGTTTGAACACTGAAGCTTTCTTT. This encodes CASSQRDSLNTEAFF.

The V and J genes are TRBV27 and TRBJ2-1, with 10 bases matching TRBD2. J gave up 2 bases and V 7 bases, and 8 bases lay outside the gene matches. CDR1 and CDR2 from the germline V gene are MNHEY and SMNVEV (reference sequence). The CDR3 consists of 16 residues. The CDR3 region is CASTPYSGRPYNEQFF. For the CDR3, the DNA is TGTGCCAGCACCCCTTATAGCGGGAGGCCCTACAATGAGCAGTTCTTC.

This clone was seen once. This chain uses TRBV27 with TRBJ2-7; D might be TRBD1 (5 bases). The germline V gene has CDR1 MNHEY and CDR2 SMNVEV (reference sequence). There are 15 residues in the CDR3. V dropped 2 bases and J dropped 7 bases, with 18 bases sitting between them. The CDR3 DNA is TGTGCCAGCAGTTTACGAACAGGCCCCCTATGGGAGCAGTACTTC. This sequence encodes CASSLRTGPLWEQYF.

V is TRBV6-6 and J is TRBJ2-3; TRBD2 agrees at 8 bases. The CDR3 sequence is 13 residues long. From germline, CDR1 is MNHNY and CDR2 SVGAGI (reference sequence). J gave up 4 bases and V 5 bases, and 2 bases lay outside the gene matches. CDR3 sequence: CASSRTSPDTQYF. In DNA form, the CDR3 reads TGTGCCAGCAGTAGGACTAGCCCAGATACGCAGTATTTT.

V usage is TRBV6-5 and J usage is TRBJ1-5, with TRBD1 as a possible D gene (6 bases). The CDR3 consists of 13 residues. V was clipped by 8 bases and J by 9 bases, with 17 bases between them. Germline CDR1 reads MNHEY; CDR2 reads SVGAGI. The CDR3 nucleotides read TGTGCCAGCGGGCAGGGGCCCCCCTGGCCCCAGCATTTT. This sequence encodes CASGQGPPWPQHF.

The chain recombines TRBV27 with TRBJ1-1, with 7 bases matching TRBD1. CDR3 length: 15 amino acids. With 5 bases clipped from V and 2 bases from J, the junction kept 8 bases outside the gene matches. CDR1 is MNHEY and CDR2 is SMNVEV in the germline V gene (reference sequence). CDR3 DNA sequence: TGTGCCAGCAGTCCCCCAGGGGGGGGAAACACTGAAGCTTTCTTT. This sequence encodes CASSPPGGGNTEAFF.

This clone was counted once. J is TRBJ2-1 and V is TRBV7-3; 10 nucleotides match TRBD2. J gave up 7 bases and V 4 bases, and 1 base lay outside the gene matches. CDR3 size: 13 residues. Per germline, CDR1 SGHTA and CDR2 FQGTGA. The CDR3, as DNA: TGTGCCAGCAGCTCTAGCGGGAGAAATGAGCAGTTCTTC. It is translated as CASSSSGRNEQFF.

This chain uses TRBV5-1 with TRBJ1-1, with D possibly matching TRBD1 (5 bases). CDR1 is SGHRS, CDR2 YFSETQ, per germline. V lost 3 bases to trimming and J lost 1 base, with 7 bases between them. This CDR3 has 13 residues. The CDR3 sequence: CASSWGPNTEAFF. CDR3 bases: TGCGCCAGCAGCTGGGGACCGAACACTGAAGCTTTCTTT.

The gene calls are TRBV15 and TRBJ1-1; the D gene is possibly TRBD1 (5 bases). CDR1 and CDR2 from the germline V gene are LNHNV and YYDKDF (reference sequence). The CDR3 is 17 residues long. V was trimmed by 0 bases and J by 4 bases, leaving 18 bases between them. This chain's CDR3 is CATSRDRAGWVATEAFF. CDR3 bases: TGTGCCACCAGCAGAGATAGGGCAGGGTGGGTTGCCACTGAAGCTTTCTTT.

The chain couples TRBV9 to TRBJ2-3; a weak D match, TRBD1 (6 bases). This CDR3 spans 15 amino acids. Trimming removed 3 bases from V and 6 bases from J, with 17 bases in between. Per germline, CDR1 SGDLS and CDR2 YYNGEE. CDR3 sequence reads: CASSETGLPGDTQYF. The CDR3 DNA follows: TGTGCCAGCAGCGAGACAGGATTACCGGGGGATACGCAGTATTTT.

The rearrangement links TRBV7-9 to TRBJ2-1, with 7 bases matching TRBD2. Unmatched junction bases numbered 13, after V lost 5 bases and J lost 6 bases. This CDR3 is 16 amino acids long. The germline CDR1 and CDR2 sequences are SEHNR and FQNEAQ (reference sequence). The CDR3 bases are TGTGCCAGCAGCCCGAGCCGGACTAGGGCGCGCAATGAGCAGTTCTTC. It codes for CASSPSRTRARNEQFF.

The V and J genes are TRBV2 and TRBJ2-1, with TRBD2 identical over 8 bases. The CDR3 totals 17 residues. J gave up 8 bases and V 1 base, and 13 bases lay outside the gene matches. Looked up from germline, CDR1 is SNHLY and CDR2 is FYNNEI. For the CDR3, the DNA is TGTGCCAGCAGTGAAGGAATTAAACGGGAGGGCCTTCATGAGCAGTTCTTC. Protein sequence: CASSEGIKREGLHEQFF.

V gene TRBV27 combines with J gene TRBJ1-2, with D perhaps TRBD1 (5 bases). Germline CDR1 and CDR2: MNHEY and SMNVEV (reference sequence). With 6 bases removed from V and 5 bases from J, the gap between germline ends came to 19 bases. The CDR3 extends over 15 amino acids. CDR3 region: CASSQGPQRLYGYTF. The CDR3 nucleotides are TGTGCCAGCAGCCAGGGTCCCCAGCGTCTATATGGCTACACCTTC.

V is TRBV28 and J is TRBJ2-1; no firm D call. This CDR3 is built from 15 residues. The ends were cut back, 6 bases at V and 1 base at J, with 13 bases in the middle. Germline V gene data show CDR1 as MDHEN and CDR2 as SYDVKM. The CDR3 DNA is TGTGCCAGCAGATCTACTGTTCGGTCCTACAATGAGCAGTTCTTC. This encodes CASRSTVRSYNEQFF.

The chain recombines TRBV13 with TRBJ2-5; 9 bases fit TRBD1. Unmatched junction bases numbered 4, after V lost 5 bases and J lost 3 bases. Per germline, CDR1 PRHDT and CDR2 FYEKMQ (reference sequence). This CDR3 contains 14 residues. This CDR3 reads CASSARTGEETQYF. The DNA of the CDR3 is TGTGCCAGCAGCGCCCGGACAGGGGAAGAGACCCAGTACTTC.